These 22 T cell receptor beta chains share one sample of origin, sequenced in a study of control samples from healthy donors and cancer patients. The method was immunoSEQ multiplex PCR; TCRdb's version includes in-frame clones alone and lacks a portion of them. This table has roughly 100,000 clones, roughly nine tenths appearing once. What was sequenced was blood. The receptor set was obtained from a woman in her late teens or twenties in good health.

The count of this clone is one. For the CDR3, the DNA is TGTGCCAGCAGCTCACTAGGCACCGGGGAGCTGTTTTTT. Protein product: CASSSLGTGELFF. This chain connects TRBV7-9 to TRBJ2-2, with D tentatively TRBD2 (5 bases). The CDR3 sequence is 13 residues long. Germline V gene lookup returns CDR1 SEHNR and CDR2 FQNEAQ (reference sequence). The V end lost 4 bases, the J end lost 4 bases, and 7 bases lay between the germline ends. The variable domain in full, completed from reference TRBV7-9 and TRBJ2-2, reads DTGVSQNPRHKITKRGQNVTFRCDPISEHNRLYWYRQTLGQGPEFLTYFQNEAQLEKSRLLSDRFSAERPKGSFSTLEIQRTEQGDSAMYLCASSSLGTGELFFGEGSRLTVL.

The chain employs TRBV12-3 or TRBV12-4 and TRBJ1-2; D may be TRBD1 (6 bases). CDR3 length: 12 amino acids. Trimming pared 6 bases from V and 3 bases from J, leaving 8 bases between. CDR3 amino acids: CASSPGDYGYTF. DNA for the CDR3: TGTGCCAGCAGCCCAGGGGACTATGGCTACACCTTC.

The chain carries TRBV6-2 or TRBV6-3 and TRBJ2-7, with TRBD2 as a possible D gene (5 bases). Germline-derived CDR1 and CDR2 are MNHEY and SVGEGT. This CDR3 comprises 15 residues. V lost 2 bases to trimming and J lost 2 bases, with 13 bases between them. CDR3 amino acids: CASSYAIEGAYEQYF. CDR3 DNA: TGTGCCAGCAGTTACGCCATTGAGGGAGCCTACGAGCAGTACTTC.

In its sample, this clone was seen once. V and J are TRBV11-3 and TRBJ2-3; possible D gene TRBD2, 5 bases. Trimming removed 0 bases from V and 1 base from J, with 8 bases in between. Germline V gene sequence: CDR1 SGHNT, CDR2 YENEEA. This CDR3 has 15 amino acids. The CDR3 nucleotides read TGTGCCAGCAGCTTAGATATCGGGGGCACAGATACGCAGTATTTT. Residues: CASSLDIGGTDTQYF.

The V and J genes are TRBV7-2 and TRBJ2-5, with D perhaps given as TRBD1 or TRBD2 (5 bases each). V was cut by 5 bases and J by 8 bases, with 12 bases left in between. The CDR3 covers 12 residues. Germline CDR1 is SGHTA and CDR2 is FQGNSA. The CDR3 nucleotides read TGTGCCAGCAGCCTGGACGGGGCAACCCAGTACTTC. Translation: CASSLDGATQYF.

V is TRBV4-2 and J is TRBJ2-7; 8 bases map to TRBD1. Trimming removed 5 bases from V and 1 base from J; junction bases left unmatched: 7. The CDR3 covers 15 residues. Germline V gene sequence: CDR1 LGHNA, CDR2 YNFKEQ. This CDR3 reads CASSEPGTGSYEQYF. The CDR3 DNA sequence: TGTGCCAGCAGCGAACCCGGGACAGGATCCTACGAGCAGTACTTC.

The chain carries TRBV28 and TRBJ2-4; TRBD2 matches at 8 bases. Germline V gene sequence: CDR1 MDHEN, CDR2 SYDVKM. CDR3 length equals 16 residues. J gave up 0 bases and V 0 bases, and 1 base lay outside the gene matches. The CDR3 region is CASSLWRGVAKNIQYF. CDR3 nucleotides: TGTGCCAGCAGTTTATGGCGGGGGGTAGCCAAAAACATTCAGTACTTC.

V and J are TRBV18 and TRBJ1-5, with 7 bases that match TRBD1. The ends lost 3 bases at V and 5 bases at J; junction bases unmatched: 7. The CDR3 spans 15 residues. Germline V gene lookup returns CDR1 KGHSH and CDR2 LQKENI. The CDR3 DNA reads as TGTGCCAGCTCACCCAGGGGGGCTTGGGATCAGCCCCAGCATTTT. Amino acid sequence: CASSPRGAWDQPQHF.

The V gene is TRBV7-9, the J gene TRBJ1-2, with a tentative D call TRBD1 (5 bases). The CDR3 has 14 amino acids. CDR1 is SEHNR and CDR2 is FQNEAQ in the germline V gene (reference sequence). V was clipped by 8 bases and J by 2 bases, with 15 bases between them. CDR3 loop: CASAVGTVNYGYTF. In nucleotides, the CDR3 is TGTGCCAGCGCTGTAGGGACCGTAAACTATGGCTACACCTTC. Variable domain in full (rest from reference TRBV7-9 and TRBJ1-2): DTGVSQNPRHKITKRGQNVTFRCDPISEHNRLYWYRQTLGQGPEFLTYFQNEAQLEKSRLLSDRFSAERPKGSFSTLEIQRTEQGDSAMYLCASAVGTVNYGYTFGSGTRLTVV.

The genes are TRBV28 and TRBJ2-4; D remains unclear. CDR3 size: 14 residues. Trimming took 3 bases from V and 2 from J, leaving 8 bases between them. Germline V gene sequence: CDR1 MDHEN, CDR2 SYDVKM. This CDR3 reads CASSFHTSKNIQYF. Written as DNA, the CDR3 is TGTGCCAGCAGTTTTCACACGTCCAAAAACATTCAGTACTTC.

The rearrangement joins TRBV30 to TRBJ2-1; 11 bases fit TRBD1. J gave up 9 bases and V 2 bases, and 9 bases lay outside the gene matches. Germline V gene data show CDR1 as GTSNPN and CDR2 as SVGIG (reference sequence). The CDR3 consists of 15 residues. In nucleotides, the CDR3 is TGTGCCTGGAGTACCGGACAGGGGGCCGCTGGTGAGCAGTTCTTC. This gives the protein CAWSTGQGAAGEQFF.

The chain employs TRBV6-5 and TRBJ2-5; D is ambiguous. Germline V gives CDR1 MNHEY, CDR2 SVGAGI. This CDR3 contains 15 residues. V lost 4 bases to trimming and J lost 2 bases, with 14 bases between them. CDR3 protein: CASSSRETRQETQYF. The CDR3, as DNA: TGTGCCAGCAGTTCCCGCGAGACAAGACAAGAGACCCAGTACTTC.

The chain carries TRBV2 and TRBJ2-1; D might be TRBD1 or TRBD2, each matching 5 bases. V gave up 5 bases and J gave up 15 bases, with 17 bases separating them. CDR1 and CDR2 from the germline V gene are SNHLY and FYNNEI. The CDR3 is 12 amino acids. Here the CDR3 DNA reads TGTGCCAGCAGTTCCTCCGGGACGAGATGGTTCTTC. As protein: CASSSSGTRWFF.

Concerning this clone itself: The same CDR3 arises from other DNA sequences in this sample as well. This sequence joins TRBV21-1 and TRBJ2-1; the D call in the table, TRBD2, was not verified against the DNA. TRBV21-1 is annotated as a pseudogene. The CDR3 spans 14 residues. CDR3: CASSKLAGECEQFF. Written as DNA, the CDR3 is TGTGCCAGCAGCAAACTAGCGGGGGAGTGTGAGCAGTTCTTC.

The rearrangement joins TRBV28 to TRBJ1-6, with unresolved D. Trimming removed 6 bases from V and 9 bases from J, with 21 bases in between. CDR3 length: 16 amino acids. Per the germline V gene, CDR1 is MDHEN and CDR2 is SYDVKM. The CDR3 loop reads CASRRRGTYSSSPLHF. For the CDR3, the DNA is TGTGCCAGCAGACGACGGGGTACTTATAGTAGTTCACCCCTCCACTTT.

The chain is built from TRBV6-5 and TRBJ1-2; 7 bases match TRBD1. The germline V gene has CDR1 MNHEY and CDR2 SVGAGI. The V and J ends lost 7 bases and 6 bases, in that order; junction bases with no gene match: 8. The CDR3 consists of 13 residues. CDR3 sequence reads: CASTSGTVNGYTF. The CDR3 DNA follows: TGTGCCAGCACCTCCGGGACAGTCAATGGCTACACCTTC.

The gene calls are TRBV2 and TRBJ2-5, with 7 positions matching TRBD2. Germline V gene sequence: CDR1 SNHLY, CDR2 FYNNEI. CDR3 length: 14 amino acids. V was clipped by 0 bases and J by 9 bases; unmatched bases: 7. CDR3 in amino acids: CASSEALGLVAQYF. Here the CDR3 DNA reads TGTGCCAGCAGTGAAGCGCTAGGACTAGTGGCCCAGTACTTC.

The chain has TRBV7-7 and TRBJ2-3; 12 bases line up with TRBD2. Germline CDR1 reads SSHAT; CDR2 reads FNYEAQ (reference sequence). CDR3 length: 17 amino acids. The junction had 10 bases not matched to a gene; V was cut back by 5 bases and J by 4 bases. The CDR3 reads CASSPILAGGPSDTQYF. The DNA of the CDR3 is TGTGCCAGCAGCCCCATTCTAGCGGGGGGGCCATCAGATACGCAGTATTTT.

The gene calls are TRBV4-2 and TRBJ2-2; D may be TRBD1 (6 bases). The CDR3 is made up of 16 amino acids. Germline V gene data show CDR1 as LGHNA and CDR2 as YNFKEQ. Trimming took 1 base from V and 4 from J, leaving 13 bases between them. The CDR3, as DNA: TGTGCCAGCAGCCAAGTTTTACAGGGCGGCACCGGGGAGCTGTTTTTT. Amino acid sequence: CASSQVLQGGTGELFF.

The chain is built from TRBV7-9 and TRBJ2-1, with TRBD2 identical over 8 bases. CDR3 length: 17 amino acids. Losses at the gene ends were 4 bases for V and 1 base for J; bases not matched to a gene: 9. The germline V gene has CDR1 SEHNR and CDR2 FQNEAQ (reference sequence). CDR3 residues: CASSSLLGLASYNEQFF. The CDR3 DNA sequence: TGTGCCAGCAGCTCCCTCCTCGGACTAGCATCCTACAATGAGCAGTTCTTC.

The chain is built from TRBV11-2 and TRBJ1-3, with D perhaps TRBD1 (6 bases). V gave up 0 bases and J gave up 4 bases, with 10 bases separating them. Per germline, CDR1 SGHAT and CDR2 FQNNGV. This CDR3 is 15 amino acids long. The CDR3 DNA reads TGTGCCAGCAGCTTAGATCGGGGGCGAGGAAACACCATATATTTT. This gives the protein CASSLDRGRGNTIYF.

J is TRBJ1-2 and V is TRBV7-9; D call uncertain. V lost 3 bases and J lost 0, with 11 bases in between. Germline CDR1 and CDR2: SEHNR and FQNEAQ (reference sequence). The CDR3 spans 15 residues. CDR3 residues: CASSFSDIPNYGYTF. The DNA of the CDR3 is TGTGCCAGCAGCTTCAGCGACATCCCTAACTATGGCTACACCTTC.